This T cell receptor (beta chain) was captured in a study of T-cell reconstitution after alpha-beta-depleted transplantation in children. This clonotype was seen a handful of times. Deletions cut 1 base from V and 9 bases from J, with 12 bases between. This CDR3 contains 13 residues. Preparation of the TCRbeta library was carried out with unique molecular identifiers. TCRdb analysed the PCR reads with MiXCR anew, one entry per CDR3 protein. The data contain around 71,000 distinct CDR3 sequences, around 7.9% of them singletons. The genes are TRBV12-3 or TRBV12-4 and TRBJ1-1; D not resolved. Here the sequenced sample was PBMCs from the stem cell graft donor, taken from the stem cell graft. The sequence was obtained from a human donor who donated a stem cell graft to a child with acute lymphoblastic leukemia. This chain's CDR3 is CASSLEVGLQAFF. The CDR3 DNA reads TGTGCCAGCAGTTTAGAGGTCGGGCTTCAAGCTTTCTTT.